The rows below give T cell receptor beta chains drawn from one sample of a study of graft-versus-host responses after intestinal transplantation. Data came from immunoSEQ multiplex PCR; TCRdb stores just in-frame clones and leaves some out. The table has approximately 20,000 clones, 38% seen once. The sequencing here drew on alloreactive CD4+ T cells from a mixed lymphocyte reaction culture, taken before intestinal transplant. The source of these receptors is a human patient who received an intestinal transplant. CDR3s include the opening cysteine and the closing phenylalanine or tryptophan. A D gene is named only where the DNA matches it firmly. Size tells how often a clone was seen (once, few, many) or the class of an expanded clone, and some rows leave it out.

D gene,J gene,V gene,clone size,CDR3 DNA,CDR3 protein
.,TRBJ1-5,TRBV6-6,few,TGTGCCAGCAGTTACTCGTCAGGGAGAAATCAGCCCCAGCATTTT,CASSYSSGRNQPQHF
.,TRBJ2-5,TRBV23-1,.,TGCGCCAGCAGTCGAGCTGCAGAGACCCAGTACTTC,CASSRAAETQYF
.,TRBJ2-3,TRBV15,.,TGTGCCACCAGCATTGAAGGGTTCGGGGATACGCAGTATTTT,CATSIEGFGDTQYF
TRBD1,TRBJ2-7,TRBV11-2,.,TGTGCCAGCAGCTACCGACAGGGACCCGGCTCCTACGAGCAGTACTTC,CASSYRQGPGSYEQYF
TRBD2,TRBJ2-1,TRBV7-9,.,TGTGCCAGCAGCAAATCCTGGCGGGGGAGTAATGAGCAGTTCTTC,CASSKSWRGSNEQFF
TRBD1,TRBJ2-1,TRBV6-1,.,TGTGCCAGCAGCCGGGACAGGGTCTACAATGAGCAGTTCTTC,CASSRDRVYNEQFF
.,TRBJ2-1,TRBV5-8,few,TGTGCCAGCAGGAAAAGCGGGTCCACGGCTTACCGGGATTACAATGAGCAGTTCTTC,CASRKSGSTAYRDYNEQFF
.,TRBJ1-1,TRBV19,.,TGTGCCAGTAGCGTGTCTTGGCGGGTTGGGACTGAAGCTTTCTTT,CASSVSWRVGTEAFF
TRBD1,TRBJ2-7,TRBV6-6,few,TGTGCCAGCAGTTACTCTTACCGGGACAGGGGACACGAGCAGTACTTC,CASSYSYRDRGHEQYF
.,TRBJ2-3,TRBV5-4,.,TGTGCCAGCAGCTTGGCCGAATTTACAGATACGCAGTATTTT,CASSLAEFTDTQYF
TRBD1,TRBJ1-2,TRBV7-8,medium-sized,TGTGCCAGCAGCTTAGCCCGGGGACAGAACTATGGCTACACCTTC,CASSLARGQNYGYTF
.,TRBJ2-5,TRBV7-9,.,TGTGCCAGCAGCCAAACGAGGGGGCGGGAGCAGTACTTC,CASSQTRGREQYF
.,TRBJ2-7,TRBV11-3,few,TGTGCCAGCAGCTTAGAGAGTCTCCTAACCTACGAGCAGTACTTC,CASSLESLLTYEQYF
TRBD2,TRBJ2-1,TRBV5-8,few,TGTGCCACCCAACGACTAGCGGGGCAGTTCTTC,CATQRLAGQFF
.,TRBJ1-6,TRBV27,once,TGTGCCAGCAGTTACAGGGATTCACCCCTCCACTTT,CASSYRDSPLHF
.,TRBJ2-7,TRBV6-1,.,TGTGCCAGCACCCCGACCCCACAGGCCTACGAGCAGTACTTC,CASTPTPQAYEQYF
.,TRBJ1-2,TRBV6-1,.,TGTGCCAGCAGAGGGAGAGGGGGTGGCTACACCTTC,CASRGRGGGYTF
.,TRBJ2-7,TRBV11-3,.,TGTGCCAGCAGCCCTCGGACATTCTCCTACGAGCAGTACTTC,CASSPRTFSYEQYF
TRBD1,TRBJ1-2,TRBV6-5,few,TGTGCCAGCAGTTACCCCCGCGACAGGGTACATAGCTACACCTTC,CASSYPRDRVHSYTF
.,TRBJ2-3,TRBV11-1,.,TGTGCCAGCAGCTTTCCTCCAGGGGGAGGGGCCACAGATACGCAGTATTTT,CASSFPPGGGATDTQYF
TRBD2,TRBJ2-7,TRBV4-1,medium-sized,TGCGCCAGCAGCCAATGGCGGGGGGCCCCCTACGAGCAGTACTTC,CASSQWRGAPYEQYF
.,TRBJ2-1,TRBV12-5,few,TGTGCTAGTGGTGGACAGATAACCTACAATGAGCAGTTCTTC,CASGGQITYNEQFF
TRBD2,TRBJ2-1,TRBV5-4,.,TGTGCCAGCAGCGGCGGGGGGCCCTACAATGAGCAGTTCTTC,CASSGGGPYNEQFF
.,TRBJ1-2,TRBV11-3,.,TGTGCCAGCAGCTTAGGGGCCTCCTTCGGTGGGGGCTACACCTTC,CASSLGASFGGGYTF
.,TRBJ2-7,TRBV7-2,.,TGTGCCAGCAGCTTCAACGGCATCCGACTCGCCTACGAGCAGTACTTC,CASSFNGIRLAYEQYF
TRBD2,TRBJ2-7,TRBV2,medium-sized,TGTGCCAGCAGTGAGTCCCTAGCGGGGGGTTACGAGCAGTACTTC,CASSESLAGGYEQYF
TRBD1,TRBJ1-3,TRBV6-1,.,TGTGCCAGCCATGACAGGGCGAGCGGAAACACCATATATTTT,CASHDRASGNTIYF
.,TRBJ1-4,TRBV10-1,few,TGCGCCAGCACGGCAACGGGCCCGTTTTTT,CASTATGPFF
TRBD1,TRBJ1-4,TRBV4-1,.,TGCGCCAGCAGCCCCGGGGACAGACATAATGAAAAACTGTTTTTT,CASSPGDRHNEKLFF
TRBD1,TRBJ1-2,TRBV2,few,TGTGCCAGCAGTGAGGACAGGTTCTATGGCTACACCTTC,CASSEDRFYGYTF
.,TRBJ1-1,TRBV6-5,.,TGTGCCAGCAGCATAAAGCGGAACACTGAAGCTTTCTTT,CASSIKRNTEAFF
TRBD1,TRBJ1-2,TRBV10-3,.,TGTGCCATCAGAACAGGGGGCGCCGGGGAAGGCTACACCTTC,CAIRTGGAGEGYTF
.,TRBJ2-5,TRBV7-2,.,TGTGCCAGCAGCCACAACCGTCAAATAGTGAGAGAGACCCAGTACTTC,CASSHNRQIVRETQYF
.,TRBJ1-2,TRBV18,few,TGTGCCAGCTCACGCGACAGAAACTATGGCTACACCTTC,CASSRDRNYGYTF
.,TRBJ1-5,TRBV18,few,TGTGCCAGCTCACCAGGGACCGCTCCCGAGCCCCAGCATTTT,CASSPGTAPEPQHF
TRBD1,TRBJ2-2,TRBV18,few,TGTGCCAGCTCACCGCAGGACAGGGGAGTAGTCACCGGGGAGCTGTTTTTT,CASSPQDRGVVTGELFF
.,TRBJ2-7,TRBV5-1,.,TGCGCCAGCAGGGGCGGGGGCCCCTACGAGCAGTACTTC,CASRGGGPYEQYF
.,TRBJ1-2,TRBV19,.,TGTGCCAGTACCCTCCGAGGGATTAACTATGGCTACACCTTC,CASTLRGINYGYTF
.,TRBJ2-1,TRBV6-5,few,TGTGCCAGCAGTTGGCGAGCGGGCACCAATGAGCAGTTCTTC,CASSWRAGTNEQFF
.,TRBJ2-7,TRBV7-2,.,TGTGCCAGCAGCCTTTATCCGATCGAGCAGTACTTC,CASSLYPIEQYF
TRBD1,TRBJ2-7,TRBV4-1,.,TGCGCCAGCAGCCTCTTGGACAGGGCCTACGAGCAGTACTTC,CASSLLDRAYEQYF
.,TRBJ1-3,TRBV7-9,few,TGTGCCAGCAGCTTCGGGACGGCAGGAAACACCATATATTTT,CASSFGTAGNTIYF
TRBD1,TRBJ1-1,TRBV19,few,TGTGCCAGTAGTATCGGACAGGTGAACACTGAAGCTTTCTTT,CASSIGQVNTEAFF
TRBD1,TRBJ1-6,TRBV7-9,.,TGTGCCAGCAGCACCAACAGGGGCCCCTATAATTCACCCCTCCACTTT,CASSTNRGPYNSPLHF
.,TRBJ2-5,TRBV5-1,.,TGCGCCAGCAGCTTGGGGGTGACGGTAGGAGAGACCCAGTACTTC,CASSLGVTVGETQYF
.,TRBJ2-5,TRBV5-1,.,TGCGCCAGCAGCTTTGGGGGGGCAGAGACCCAGTACTTC,CASSFGGAETQYF
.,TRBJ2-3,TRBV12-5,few,TGTGCTAGTGGGTTCCGGGGATGGACAGATACGCAGTATTTT,CASGFRGWTDTQYF
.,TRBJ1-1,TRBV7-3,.,TGTGCCAGCAGCCCTAGGGAGGGGTCGGGAGCTTTCTTT,CASSPREGSGAFF
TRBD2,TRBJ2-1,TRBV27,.,TGTGCCAGCAGGAGGACGGGGGGGTACTACAATGAGCAGTTCTTC,CASRRTGGYYNEQFF
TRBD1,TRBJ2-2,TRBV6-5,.,TGTGCCAGCAGTTACCGGGACAGGATGGCCGGGGAGCTGTTTTTT,CASSYRDRMAGELFF
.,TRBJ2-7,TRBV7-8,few,TGTGCCAGCAGCTTTCGGAGCGAGCAGTACTTC,CASSFRSEQYF
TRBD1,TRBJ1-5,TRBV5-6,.,TGTGCCAGCGGATCCGGGACAGGGAATCAGCCCCAGCATTTT,CASGSGTGNQPQHF
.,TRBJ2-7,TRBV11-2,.,TGTGCCAGCAGCCGCGTGGGCCCGGGAGAGCAGTACTTC,CASSRVGPGEQYF
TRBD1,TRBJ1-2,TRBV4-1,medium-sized,TGCGCCAGCAGCCGATCAGGGGGCGGTGGCTACACCTTC,CASSRSGGGGYTF
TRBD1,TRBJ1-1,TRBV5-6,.,TGTGCCAGCAGCTTGGGGTACAGGGGCACTGAAGCTTTCTTT,CASSLGYRGTEAFF
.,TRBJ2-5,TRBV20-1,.,TGCAGTGCTAACTACTTTGAGACCCAGTACTTC,CSANYFETQYF
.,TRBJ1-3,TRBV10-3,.,TGTGCCATCAGTGAGGCGGTGGTGGGTGGAAACACCATATATTTT,CAISEAVVGGNTIYF
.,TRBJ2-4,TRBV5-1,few,TGCGCCAGCAGCATCAGAGGTCGTCAGTACTTC,CASSIRGRQYF
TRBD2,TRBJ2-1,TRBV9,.,TGTGCCAGCAGCCCGACTGGTAGCGGGGCTTACAGAGAGCAGTTCTTC,CASSPTGSGAYREQFF